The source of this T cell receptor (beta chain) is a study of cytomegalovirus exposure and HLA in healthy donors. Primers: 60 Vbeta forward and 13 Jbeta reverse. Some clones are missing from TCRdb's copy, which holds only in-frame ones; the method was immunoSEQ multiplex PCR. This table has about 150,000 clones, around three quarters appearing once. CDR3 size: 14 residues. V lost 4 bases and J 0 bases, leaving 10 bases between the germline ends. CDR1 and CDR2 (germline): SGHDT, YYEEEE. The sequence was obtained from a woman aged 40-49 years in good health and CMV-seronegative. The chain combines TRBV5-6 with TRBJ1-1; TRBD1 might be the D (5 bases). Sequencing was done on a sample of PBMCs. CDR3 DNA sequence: TGTGCCAGCAGCCAGGGACTGCTGAACACTGAAGCTTTCTTT. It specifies CASSQGLLNTEAFF.